Below are 32 T cell receptor beta chains sequenced from a single sample in a study of chemoradiotherapy in HPV16-positive cancers. Method: immunoSEQ multiplex PCR; TCRdb's copy keeps in-frame clones and lacks some. This table holds over 7,000 clones, roughly 88% found once. Sequenced material: tumor tissue, taken from a patient who underwent chemoradiotherapy. The receptors originated from a human donor with HPV-associated anogenital cancer.

This chain connects TRBV5-1 to TRBJ2-7; D is possibly TRBD2 (6 bases). Trimming left V 0 bases short and J 3 bases short, with 13 bases between. The germline CDR1 and CDR2 sequences are SGHRS and YFSETQ. This CDR3 is 15 amino acids long. CDR3 bases: TGCGCCAGCAGCTTGGGACCGGGGGTCCTCTACGAGCAGTACGTC. It encodes CASSLGPGVLYEQYV.

The chain links TRBV2 to TRBJ2-1, with D possibly matching TRBD1 (5 bases). Germline loops: CDR1 SNHLY, CDR2 FYNNEI. This CDR3 region has 15 residues. V shed 0 bases and J shed 2 bases, with 8 bases lying between them. The chain's CDR3 is CASSEAGAPYNEQFF. The CDR3 DNA reads as TGTGCCAGCAGTGAAGCAGGGGCCCCCTACAATGAGCAGTTCTTC.

The chain uses TRBV6-5 and TRBJ2-7, with 10 bases aligning to TRBD1. The CDR3 length is 15 residues. Germline values: CDR1 MNHEY, CDR2 SVGAGI. V dropped 5 bases and J dropped 2; count of bases not matched to a gene: 6. DNA of the CDR3: TGTGCCAGCAGTCCCTCGGACAGGGGGACCTACGAGCAGTACTTC. Its protein is CASSPSDRGTYEQYF.

Only one count was recorded for this clone. The genes are TRBV4-1 and TRBJ2-2; no definite D call. The CDR3 is 16 residues long. Trimming pared 0 bases from V and 3 bases from J, leaving 11 bases between. CDR1 and CDR2 (germline): MGHRA, YSYEKL. For the CDR3, the DNA is TGCGCCAGCAGCCAAGATCGGTACGGCGACACCGGGGAGCTGTTTTTT. The encoded protein is CASSQDRYGDTGELFF.

This clone was seen more than once but under ten times. The CDR3: CASSRGAQANTEAFF. In DNA, the CDR3 is TGTGCCAGCAGCCGTGGGGCACAGGCGAACACTGAAGCTTTCTTT. V usage is TRBV7-6 and J usage is TRBJ1-1, with a weak D call TRBD1 (5 bases). The CDR3 is 15 residues long. Germline assignment: CDR1 SGHVS and CDR2 FNYEAQ. With 5 bases removed from V and 1 base from J, the gap between germline ends came to 14 bases. Drawing the rest from reference TRBV7-6 and TRBJ1-1, the complete variable domain is GAGVSQSPRYKVTKRGQDVALRCDPISGHVSLYWYRQALGQGPEFLTYFNYEAQQDKSGLPNDRFSAERPEGSISTLTIQRTEQRDSAMYRCASSRGAQANTEAFFGQGTRLTVV.

This clone has only one observation. The chain combines TRBV18 with TRBJ2-3; D unresolved. In germline, CDR1 is KGHSH, CDR2 LQKENI. The CDR3 totals 12 residues. V was shortened by 3 bases and J by 6 bases, with 7 bases between the two germline ends. CDR3 amino acids: CASSPSADTQYF. CDR3 nucleotides: TGTGCCAGCTCACCTTCCGCGGATACGCAGTATTTT.

The chain combines TRBV5-1 with TRBJ2-5; 9 bases line up with TRBD2. Germline values: CDR1 SGHRS, CDR2 YFSETQ. V dropped 0 bases and J dropped 5; count of bases not matched to a gene: 2. This CDR3 is built from 14 residues. CDR3 bases: TGCGCCAGCAGCTTGGCGCTAGCGGGGGAGACCCAGTACTTC. The encoded protein is CASSLALAGETQYF.

This chain joins TRBV9 and TRBJ2-3, with TRBD2 matching 7 bases. V shed 3 bases and J 8 bases; nucleotides not matched to a gene: 6. The V gene's germline CDR1 is SGDLS and CDR2 YYNGEE. The CDR3 runs to 13 residues. The CDR3 DNA reads TGTGCCAGCAGCGCCCCGGGAGGTCGTACGCAGTATTTT. Protein: CASSAPGGRTQYF.

The chain employs TRBV12-5 and TRBJ2-7; D is tentatively TRBD1 or TRBD2 (5 bases each). The CDR3 length is 15 residues. The germline V and J ends were trimmed by 6 bases and 0 bases, with 15 bases remaining between them. Germline V gives CDR1 LGHNT, CDR2 FRNRAP. The CDR3 sequence: CASGPGQRNSYEQYF. In nucleotides, the CDR3 is TGTGCTAGTGGCCCGGGGCAGCGGAACTCCTACGAGCAGTACTTC.

The gene calls are TRBV6-6 and TRBJ1-5; D remains unclear. The CDR3 is made up of 10 amino acids. V was clipped by 10 bases and J by 9 bases, with 10 bases between them. Germline lookup yields CDR1 MNHNY and CDR2 SVGAGI (reference sequence). The CDR3 spells CATGSWPQHF. CDR3 nucleotide sequence: TGTGCCACCGGATCGTGGCCCCAGCATTTT.

This chain links TRBV5-6 with TRBJ2-3, with 11 positions matching TRBD2. This CDR3 spans 15 amino acids. CDR1 and CDR2 from the germline V gene are SGHDT and YYEEEE. V shed 2 bases, J shed 3 bases, and the junction held 2 bases outside the gene matches. The CDR3 protein is CASSLIAGGTDTQYF. The CDR3 nucleotides read TGTGCCAGCAGCTTAATAGCGGGAGGGACAGATACGCAGTATTTT.

The chain joins TRBV7-6 to TRBJ2-7, with TRBD1 matching over 10 bases. Per germline, CDR1 SGHVS and CDR2 FNYEAQ. CDR3 length: 16 residues. After removal of 5 bases from V and 0 bases from J, the junction contained 7 bases not matched to a gene. The CDR3 nucleotides read TGTGCCAGCAGCCCCGGGGGACAGGGGCTCTCCTACGAGCAGTACTTC. This encodes CASSPGGQGLSYEQYF. Full variable domain (remainder filled in from reference TRBV7-6 and TRBJ2-7): GAGVSQSPRYKVTKRGQDVALRCDPISGHVSLYWYRQALGQGPEFLTYFNYEAQQDKSGLPNDRFSAERPEGSISTLTIQRTEQRDSAMYRCASSPGGQGLSYEQYFGPGTRLTVT.

The V and J genes are TRBV5-4 and TRBJ2-7, with 11 bases fitting TRBD2. The ends lost 4 bases at V and 3 bases at J; junction bases unmatched: 6. This CDR3 has 15 amino acids. Germline CDR1 reads SGHNT; CDR2 reads YYREEE (reference sequence). The CDR3 region has the DNA TGTGCCAGCAGCCCAAAGACTAGCGGGAACTACGAGCAGTACTTC. Translating gives CASSPKTSGNYEQYF.

This chain links TRBV7-9 with TRBJ2-1, with D uncertain. This CDR3 is 12 amino acids long. Trimming removed 2 bases at V and 8 bases at J, with 7 bases between. Germline-derived CDR1 and CDR2 are SEHNR and FQNEAQ (reference sequence). In DNA, the CDR3 is TGTGCCAGCAGCTTACTAGGTGATGAGCAGTTCTTC. This gives the protein CASSLLGDEQFF. The full variable domain, in which reference TRBV7-9 and TRBJ2-1 provide the parts outside the CDR3, is DTGVSQNPRHKITKRGQNVTFRCDPISEHNRLYWYRQTLGQGPEFLTYFQNEAQLEKSRLLSDRFSAERPKGSFSTLEIQRTEQGDSAMYLCASSLLGDEQFFGPGTRLTVL.

The J gene is TRBJ2-5, the V gene TRBV2; unclear D gene. The CDR3 sequence is 15 residues long. CDR1 is SNHLY and CDR2 is FYNNEI in the germline V gene. V was trimmed by 7 bases and J by 5 bases, leaving 20 bases between them. CDR3 DNA sequence: TGTGCCAGCACCAGTGAAGGGCCGAGTACGGAGACCCAGTACTTC. Amino acid sequence: CASTSEGPSTETQYF.

The chain joins TRBV10-2 to TRBJ2-4; 14 nucleotides align to TRBD2. The J segment lost 0 bases and the V segment lost 7 bases, leaving 8 bases of the junction unmatched. This CDR3 region has 18 residues. Germline loops: CDR1 WSHSY, CDR2 SAAADI. For the CDR3, the DNA is TGCGCCAGCACTCCCGGGACTAGCGGGGGCCTAGCCAAAAACATTCAGTACTTC. Translated: CASTPGTSGGLAKNIQYF.

V and J are TRBV29-1 and TRBJ2-1; 11 bases line up with TRBD1. The CDR3 is made up of 13 amino acids. Germline CDR1 SQVTM, CDR2 ANQGSEA. V lost 6 bases to trimming and J lost 3 bases; unmatched junction nucleotides: 1. The CDR3 reads CSVGTGGYNEQFF. The CDR3 bases are TGCAGCGTAGGGACAGGGGGCTACAATGAGCAGTTCTTC.

The chain joins TRBV5-6 to TRBJ1-2, with D tentatively TRBD1 (6 bases). The CDR3 is 14 residues long. The germline CDR1 and CDR2 sequences are SGHDT and YYEEEE. Trimming stripped 2 bases from V and 2 bases from J, with 10 bases between. This CDR3 is CASSLGGKNYGYTF. CDR3 in DNA: TGTGCCAGCAGCTTAGGGGGTAAAAACTATGGCTACACCTTC.

This clone has a handful of counts. The genes are TRBV23-1 and TRBJ2-7; TRBD2 might be the D (6 bases). TRBV23-1 is noted as an ORF with a role that remains uncertain. The CDR3 is made up of 14 amino acids. With 3 bases removed from V and 6 bases from J, the gap between germline ends came to 15 bases. The CDR3 DNA reads as TGCGCCAGCAGTCACGTGAGAGGAGGGATCGAGCAGTACGTC. It codes for CASSHVRGGIEQYV.

The chain is built from TRBV7-3 and TRBJ2-3, with D hard to call. The CDR3 is made up of 14 amino acids. CDR1 is SGHTA, CDR2 FQGTGA, per germline. The V and J ends lost 2 bases and 5 bases respectively, with 11 bases between them. The DNA for the CDR3 is TGTGCCAGCAGCTTAGGGGTCGTCGGAGATACGCAGTATTTT. Its translation is CASSLGVVGDTQYF.

The CDR3 is CASSKEHSYEQYF. In DNA form, the CDR3 reads TGCGCCAGCAGCAAGGAGCATTCCTACGAGCAGTACTTC. The chain links TRBV5-1 to TRBJ2-7; D not resolved. V was clipped by 4 bases and J by 1 base, with 9 bases between them. This CDR3 region has 13 residues. CDR1 is SGHRS and CDR2 is YFSETQ in the germline V gene.

The V gene is TRBV18, the J gene TRBJ1-6; D is uncertain. This CDR3 region has 12 residues. Germline assignment: CDR1 KGHSH and CDR2 LQKENI. The V end was cut by 0 bases, the J end by 9 bases, with 3 bases between. The CDR3 loop is CASSPPGSPLHF. The CDR3 nucleotides read TGTGCCAGCTCACCACCAGGTTCACCCCTCCACTTT.

The genes are TRBV9 and TRBJ2-1; D remains unclear. Trimming took 0 bases from V and 4 from J, leaving 14 bases between them. Germline values: CDR1 SGDLS, CDR2 YYNGEE. The CDR3 runs to 16 residues. CDR3 in amino acids: CASSVAEGRQYNEQFF. The CDR3 nucleotides read TGTGCCAGCAGCGTAGCTGAAGGGCGCCAATACAATGAGCAGTTCTTC. Full variable domain (rest looked up from reference TRBV9 and TRBJ2-1): DSGVTQTPKHLITATGQRVTLRCSPRSGDLSVYWYQQSLDQGLQFLIQYYNGEERAKGNILERFSAQQFPDLHSELNLSSLELGDSALYFCASSVAEGRQYNEQFFGPGTRLTVL.

This clone was observed a handful of times. The chain is built from TRBV5-1 and TRBJ1-2; the match to TRBD1 covers 8 bases. The CDR3 totals 18 residues. Losses at the gene ends were 2 bases for V and 7 bases for J; bases not matched to a gene: 19. Germline assignment: CDR1 SGHRS and CDR2 YFSETQ. CDR3 sequence reads: CASSLHLGTGAALGGYTF. The CDR3, as DNA: TGCGCCAGCAGCTTACACCTAGGGACAGGAGCGGCTTTGGGTGGCTACACCTTC.

The rearrangement links TRBV5-4 to TRBJ1-2; 8 bases line up with TRBD1. This CDR3 is 16 amino acids long. Germline V gives CDR1 SGHNT, CDR2 YYREEE (reference sequence). V was clipped by 0 bases and J by 3 bases; unmatched bases: 7. In DNA form, the CDR3 reads TGTGCCAGCAGCTTGGAGGGGGACAGGCGACACTATGGCTACACCTTC. The encoded protein is CASSLEGDRRHYGYTF. The full variable domain, its missing parts supplied by reference TRBV5-4 and TRBJ1-2, is ETGVTQSPTHLIKTRGQQVTLRCSSQSGHNTVSWYQQALGQGPQFIFQYYREEENGRGNFPPRFSGLQFPNYSSELNVNALELDDSALYLCASSLEGDRRHYGYTFGSGTRLTVV.

The chain combines TRBV2 with TRBJ1-2, with 7 bases matching TRBD1. Germline lookup yields CDR1 SNHLY and CDR2 FYNNEI. The CDR3 is 14 residues long. Trimming took 7 bases from V and 1 from J; bases not matched to a gene: 6. The CDR3 is CASTIGTVNYGYTF. CDR3 DNA: TGTGCCAGCACCATCGGGACAGTTAACTATGGCTACACCTTC.

The V gene is TRBV18, the J gene TRBJ2-3; maybe TRBD2 (7 bases). The CDR3 is 19 amino acids. Trimming stripped 1 base from V and 0 bases from J, with 20 bases between. Per the germline V gene, CDR1 is KGHSH and CDR2 is LQKENI. The CDR3 bases are TGTGCCAGCTCACCACGCGGGGGCGCCTCTTCAATTAGCACAGATACGCAGTATTTT. Translation: CASSPRGGASSISTDTQYF.

The chain has TRBV19 and TRBJ1-2, with D perhaps TRBD1 (6 bases). From germline, CDR1 is LNHDA and CDR2 SQIVND (reference sequence). The CDR3 is made up of 13 amino acids. The V gene lost 10 bases and the J gene lost 9 bases, with 21 bases spanning the gap. CDR3 region: CATLNSDRGRYTF. The DNA of the CDR3 is TGTGCCACCCTAAATTCGGACCGGGGGCGCTACACCTTC.

With regard to this clone: Mismatch with germline at one junction end may stem from a read error. The V call is TRBV7-7, the J call TRBJ2-5; TRBD2 might be the D (6 bases). CDR1 is SSHAT, CDR2 FNYEAQ, per germline (reference sequence). The CDR3 consists of 15 residues. CDR3 region: CASSKVADAGETQYF. CDR3 nucleotide sequence: TGTGCTAGCAGCAAGGTCGCGGACGCGGGGGAGACCCAGTACTTC. Complete variable domain (other parts from reference TRBV7-7 and TRBJ2-5): GAGVSQSPRYKVTKRGQDVTLRCDPISSHATLYWYQQALGQGPEFLTYFNYEAQPDKSGLPSDRFSAERPEGSISTLTIQRTEQRDSAMYRCASSKVADAGETQYFGPGTRLLVL.

The chain carries TRBV10-1 and TRBJ2-5, with 7 bases that match TRBD2. This CDR3 has 16 amino acids. Trimming cost V 0 bases and J 7 bases; bases outside gene matches: 11. Germline-derived CDR1 and CDR2 are WNHNN and SYGVQD (reference sequence). CDR3: CASSESRGQGGRTQYF. The CDR3, as DNA: TGCGCCAGCAGTGAGTCGAGAGGGCAGGGCGGGAGGACCCAGTACTTC.

V usage is TRBV6-5 and J usage is TRBJ1-5; D possibly corresponds to TRBD1 (6 bases). Trimming removed 5 bases from V and 5 bases from J, with 13 bases in between. Germline V gene data show CDR1 as MNHEY and CDR2 as SVGAGI. This CDR3 contains 14 residues. The CDR3, as DNA: TGTGCCAGCAGTCCTGCGGGGGGCTATCAGCCCCAGCATTTT. Its protein product is CASSPAGGYQPQHF.

The chain recombines TRBV5-4 with TRBJ1-2; D call uncertain. The ends were cut back, 5 bases at V and 4 bases at J, with 12 bases in the middle. The CDR3 contains 13 residues. The germline V gene has CDR1 SGHNT and CDR2 YYREEE (reference sequence). The CDR3 here is CASRGGGPYGYTF. DNA for the CDR3: TGTGCCAGCAGGGGTGGAGGACCCTATGGCTACACCTTC.